Each of the 21 T cell receptor beta chains below was sequenced from the same sample in a study of siplizumab effects on memory and regulatory T cells. Profiling relied on immunoSEQ multiplex PCR, and the TCRdb table lists in-frame clones only, not all of them. The profile shows around 87,000 clones, around 90% of them singletons. The specimen was CD4+ T cells sorted from blood. These receptors all come from a human donor in good health.

V is TRBV28 and J is TRBJ2-3; a possible D gene is TRBD1 (6 bases). This CDR3 contains 14 residues. CDR1 and CDR2 from the germline V gene are MDHEN and SYDVKM. Trimming stripped 5 bases from V and 4 bases from J, with 13 bases between. The CDR3 here is CASSPGTFPDTQYF. The CDR3 DNA reads TGTGCCAGCAGTCCCGGGACATTTCCAGATACGCAGTATTTT.

The rearrangement uses TRBV7-6 and TRBJ2-3; 12 bases fit TRBD2. CDR3 size: 16 residues. V shed 5 bases, J shed 1 base, and the junction held 4 bases outside the gene matches. From germline, CDR1 is SGHVS and CDR2 FNYEAQ. CDR3 bases: TGTGCCAGCAGCGACCGACTAGCGGGAGGCACAGATACGCAGTATTTT. It encodes CASSDRLAGGTDTQYF. The full variable domain, rest sourced from reference TRBV7-6 and TRBJ2-3, is GAGVSQSPRYKVTKRGQDVALRCDPISGHVSLYWYRQALGQGPEFLTYFNYEAQQDKSGLPNDRFSAERPEGSISTLTIQRTEQRDSAMYRCASSDRLAGGTDTQYFGPGTRLTVL.

This chain uses TRBV5-1 with TRBJ1-1; a weak D match, TRBD1 (5 bases). The germline gives CDR1 SGHRS, CDR2 YFSETQ. The CDR3 is 15 amino acids. V lost 4 bases to trimming and J lost 0 bases, with 13 bases between them. The CDR3 coding sequence is TGCGCCAGCAGCCCGACGGTGGGGGTGAACACTGAAGCTTTCTTT. The encoded protein is CASSPTVGVNTEAFF.

The chain recombines TRBV9 with TRBJ2-1; TRBD2 might be the D (6 bases). V gave up 0 bases and J gave up 9 bases, with 10 bases separating them. CDR3 size: 13 residues. In germline, CDR1 is SGDLS, CDR2 YYNGEE. The DNA for the CDR3 is TGTGCCAGCAGCGTAGAGGTGCGGGGTGAGCAGTTCTTC. This encodes CASSVEVRGEQFF.

The chain recombines TRBV20-1 with TRBJ2-5; D is possibly TRBD2 (6 bases). Germline CDR1 reads DFQATT; CDR2 reads SNEGSKA (reference sequence). V was pared by 6 bases and J by 7 bases, with 12 bases between. The CDR3 runs to 11 residues. The CDR3 loop reads CSAHARGTQYF. DNA of the CDR3: TGCAGTGCCCATGCGCGGGGGACCCAGTACTTC.

The rearrangement uses TRBV18 and TRBJ2-1; the match to TRBD1 covers 9 bases. The CDR3 runs to 15 residues. Unmatched junction bases numbered 9, after V lost 3 bases and J lost 9 bases. Germline V CDR1 and CDR2: KGHSH, LQKENI. The CDR3 DNA reads TGTGCCAGCTCACCCCGGACAGGGGAGGGGGGTGAGCAGTTCTTC. It codes for CASSPRTGEGGEQFF.

This chain uses TRBV7-2 with TRBJ2-7; D gene ambiguous. Trimming stripped 7 bases from V and 5 bases from J, with 21 bases between. Germline V gene data show CDR1 as SGHTA and CDR2 as FQGNSA. CDR3 length: 15 amino acids. CDR3 sequence (DNA): TGTGCCAGCACCCTCCCCGGAGCTTATAACAACGAGCAGTACTTC. Translated, it gives CASTLPGAYNNEQYF. The whole variable domain, filled in from reference TRBV7-2 and TRBJ2-7, reads GAGVSQSPSNKVTEKGKDVELRCDPISGHTALYWYRQSLGQGLEFLIYFQGNSAPDKSGLPSDRFSAERTGGSVSTLTIQRTQQEDSAVYLCASTLPGAYNNEQYFGPGTRLTVT.

The chain recombines TRBV11-3 with TRBJ2-1; TRBD2 aligns across 14 bases. The ends lost 4 bases at V and 9 bases at J; junction bases unmatched: 8. From germline, CDR1 is SGHNT and CDR2 YENEEA. The CDR3 totals 16 residues. The CDR3 nucleotides read TGTGCCAGCAGCTCGCCGGGACTAGCGGGAGCTGGTGAGCAGTTCTTC. This codes for CASSSPGLAGAGEQFF.

This clone turned up a few times. This chain connects TRBV2 to TRBJ1-3; a weak D match, TRBD1 (5 bases). The length of the CDR3 is 16 residues. V lost 1 base and J lost 0, with 10 bases in between. Germline CDR1 reads SNHLY; CDR2 reads FYNNEI. The CDR3 reads CASSEGGGTSGNTIYF. The DNA of the CDR3 is TGTGCCAGCAGTGAAGGAGGAGGGACCTCTGGAAACACCATATATTTT.

J is TRBJ1-1 and V is TRBV7-2; D is uncertain. Germline CDR1 is SGHTA and CDR2 is FQGNSA. The V gene lost 2 bases and the J gene lost 6 bases, with 10 bases spanning the gap. The CDR3 spans 13 residues. The CDR3 loop reads CASSLRPTAEAFF. The CDR3, as DNA: TGTGCCAGCAGCTTACGCCCGACGGCTGAAGCTTTCTTT.

CDR3: CASARQGYEQYF. Written as DNA, the CDR3 is TGTGCCAGCGCCCGCCAGGGATACGAGCAGTACTTC. The chain couples TRBV28 to TRBJ2-7; the D gene is possibly TRBD1 (5 bases). The length of the CDR3 is 12 residues. In germline, CDR1 is MDHEN, CDR2 SYDVKM. Between the trimmed V and J ends, which lost 8 bases and 4 bases, there was a span of 12 bases. Full variable domain (rest looked up from reference TRBV28 and TRBJ2-7): DVKVTQSSRYLVKRTGEKVFLECVQDMDHENMFWYRQDPGLGLRLIYFSYDVKMKEKGDIPEGYSVSREKKERFSLILESASTNQTSMYLCASARQGYEQYFGPGTRLTVT.

The CDR3 nucleotides read TGTGCCAGCAGTGGAGGGGGGATGAGCACAGATACGCAGTATTTT. Amino acid sequence: CASSGGGMSTDTQYF. The genes are TRBV9 and TRBJ2-3, with D perhaps being TRBD1 or TRBD2 (6 bases each). This CDR3 has 15 residues. Trimming took 5 bases from V and 0 from J, leaving 13 bases between them. Per the germline V gene, CDR1 is SGDLS and CDR2 is YYNGEE.

The CDR3 DNA follows: TGTGCCAGCAGCCCAGTGCCCCAAGGAGCGGGCAACGAGCAGTACTTC. Its protein is CASSPVPQGAGNEQYF. The V call is TRBV7-2, the J call TRBJ2-7, with D possibly TRBD2 on 6 matching bases. The germline V and J ends were trimmed by 5 bases and 5 bases, with 22 bases remaining between them. There are 16 residues in the CDR3. CDR1 is SGHTA, CDR2 FQGNSA, per germline. Filled out from reference TRBV7-2 and TRBJ2-7, the complete variable domain reads GAGVSQSPSNKVTEKGKDVELRCDPISGHTALYWYRQSLGQGLEFLIYFQGNSAPDKSGLPSDRFSAERTGGSVSTLTIQRTQQEDSAVYLCASSPVPQGAGNEQYFGPGTRLTVT.

The rearrangement joins TRBV23-1 to TRBJ2-1; 10 bases map to TRBD1. TRBV23-1 is an ORF, with its function uncertain. CDR3 length: 14 amino acids. J gave up 6 bases and V 3 bases, and 2 bases lay outside the gene matches. CDR3 sequence: CASSQGQGPNEQFF. The CDR3 DNA sequence: TGCGCCAGCAGTCAGGGACAGGGGCCCAATGAGCAGTTCTTC.

This chain links TRBV7-2 with TRBJ2-7; 8 bases fit TRBD2. The CDR3 spans 14 residues. V shed 3 bases and J 4 bases; nucleotides not matched to a gene: 5. The germline gives CDR1 SGHTA, CDR2 FQGNSA. The CDR3 loop is CASSLGGRRYEQYF. DNA of the CDR3: TGTGCCAGCAGCTTGGGCGGGAGGAGGTACGAGCAGTACTTC.

The chain uses TRBV5-1 and TRBJ2-5, with TRBD2 identical over 8 bases. CDR3 size: 15 residues. V lost 0 bases and J lost 5; bases outside the gene matches: 6. Germline values: CDR1 SGHRS, CDR2 YFSETQ. CDR3 sequence reads: CASSLEGTRGETQYF. In nucleotides, the CDR3 is TGCGCCAGCAGCTTGGAAGGGACTAGGGGCGAGACCCAGTACTTC.

This clone has a single count. J is TRBJ2-7 and V is TRBV19; the match to TRBD1 covers 7 bases. V lost 10 bases to trimming and J lost 2 bases; unmatched junction nucleotides: 5. Germline V lookup: CDR1 LNHDA, CDR2 SQIVND (reference sequence). The CDR3 is made up of 12 amino acids. CDR3 sequence: CATRQGAYEQYF. Here the CDR3 DNA reads TGTGCCACCCGACAGGGCGCCTACGAGCAGTACTTC.

V is TRBV5-6 and J is TRBJ2-2; possibly TRBD1 for D (5 bases). Germline loops: CDR1 SGHDT, CDR2 YYEEEE. Trimming took off 1 base at V and 7 bases at J, with 14 bases between the two ends. CDR3 length equals 15 residues. CDR3 region: CASSLQGKLSGELFF. CDR3 nucleotide sequence: TGTGCCAGCAGCTTGCAGGGAAAGTTGAGCGGGGAGCTGTTTTTT.

This clone has just a few counts. The chain links TRBV13 to TRBJ1-2; D call uncertain. The CDR3 length is 15 residues. Germline V gene sequence: CDR1 PRHDT, CDR2 FYEKMQ (reference sequence). Between the trimmed V and J ends, which lost 0 bases and 11 bases, there was a span of 19 bases. CDR3 residues: CASSLGLGAVLSYTF. The CDR3 coding sequence is TGTGCCAGCAGCTTAGGCCTAGGTGCGGTGCTGAGTTACACCTTC.

V is TRBV12-5 and J is TRBJ1-5, with 8 positions matching TRBD1. V was pared by 0 bases and J by 7 bases, with 8 bases of the junction left unmatched. The CDR3 contains 16 residues. The germline V gene encodes CDR1 LGHNT and CDR2 FRNRAP. CDR3 bases: TGTGCTAGTGGTTTGGTCGACAGGGGTGGTCGCCAGCCCCAGCATTTT. It encodes CASGLVDRGGRQPQHF.

Written as DNA, the CDR3 is TGCAGCGTTAGCGGGAGAACTCTTTACAATGAGCAGTTCTTC. Amino acids: CSVSGRTLYNEQFF. The J gene is TRBJ2-1, the V gene TRBV29-1; TRBD2 matches 8 bases. The CDR3 extends over 14 amino acids. V shed 5 bases, J shed 4 bases, and the junction held 7 bases outside the gene matches. Germline CDR1 reads SQVTM; CDR2 reads ANQGSEA.